Shown below are 28 T cell receptor beta chains from a single sample sequenced in a study of neoadjuvant anti-PD-1 for oral cavity cancer. Here immunoSEQ multiplex PCR was the method, and the copy in TCRdb shows in-frame clones only, minus some. Found here are some 22,000 clones, 26% of them singletons; the top ten hold about 15%. Time point given: after neoadjuvant nivolumab, at surgical resection. The sequenced sample was tumor tissue, obtained after nivolumab (anti-PD-1) treatment. These receptor sequences come from a person aged 35-79 years with oral cavity squamous cell carcinoma.

This clone was detected many times. CDR3 in amino acids: CASSTYNEQFF. DNA of the CDR3: TGTGCCAGCAGTACCTACAATGAGCAGTTCTTC. This chain connects TRBV27 to TRBJ2-1, with D unresolved. CDR3 size: 11 residues. Between the trimmed V and J ends, which lost 5 bases and 2 bases, there was a span of 1 base. From germline, CDR1 is MNHEY and CDR2 SMNVEV (reference sequence).

The J gene is TRBJ1-1, the V gene TRBV7-9; 7 bases fit TRBD1. From germline, CDR1 is SEHNR and CDR2 FQNEAQ (reference sequence). V gave up 3 bases and J gave up 3 bases; unmatched junction bases: 13. This CDR3 has 17 residues. CDR3 sequence reads: CASSFPGSTGADTEAFF. The CDR3 nucleotides are TGTGCCAGCAGCTTCCCGGGATCCACAGGGGCGGACACTGAAGCTTTCTTT.

The V call is TRBV5-8, the J call TRBJ2-5; 9 bases are shared with TRBD2. This CDR3 has 16 amino acids. V gave up 0 bases and J gave up 3 bases; unmatched junction bases: 6. Per germline, CDR1 SGHTS and CDR2 YDEGEE. This CDR3 is CASSLGRASGKETQYF. CDR3 sequence (DNA): TGTGCCAGCAGCTTGGGTCGGGCTAGCGGGAAAGAGACCCAGTACTTC.

This clone was counted many times. The chain joins TRBV2 to TRBJ2-3; D is possibly TRBD1 or TRBD2 (5 bases each). The CDR3 is 15 amino acids. The germline V gene encodes CDR1 SNHLY and CDR2 FYNNEI. V shed 4 bases and J shed 3 bases, with 14 bases lying between them. The CDR3 DNA reads TGTGCCAGCAGTGTTGGGGCCGAGGGGACAGATACGCAGTATTTT. It encodes CASSVGAEGTDTQYF.

The chain employs TRBV11-1 and TRBJ1-2, with a tentative D call TRBD1 (5 bases). Trimming removed 2 bases at V and 2 bases at J, with 9 bases between. The CDR3 consists of 14 residues. Germline values: CDR1 SGHAT, CDR2 FQDESV (reference sequence). Written as DNA, the CDR3 is TGTGCCAGCAGCTTACGGGCAGGGAACTATGGCTACACCTTC. It translates to CASSLRAGNYGYTF.

The chain employs TRBV4-2 and TRBJ2-7; D unclear. This CDR3 contains 14 residues. The V gene's germline CDR1 is LGHNA and CDR2 YNFKEQ. Trimming took 0 bases from V and 3 from J, leaving 9 bases between them. The chain's CDR3 is CASSQDGVGYEQYF. As DNA, the CDR3 is TGTGCCAGCAGCCAAGATGGGGTGGGCTACGAGCAGTACTTC.

This clone appeared a few times. V is TRBV5-4 and J is TRBJ2-3, with D unclear. V lost 2 bases to trimming and J lost 3 bases, with 7 bases between them. The CDR3 extends over 13 amino acids. CDR1 is SGHNT, CDR2 YYREEE, per germline (reference sequence). The chain's CDR3 is CASSFLATDTQYF. The CDR3 bases are TGTGCCAGCAGCTTCTTAGCTACAGATACGCAGTATTTT.

This clone was recorded a few times. The rearrangement links TRBV6-5 to TRBJ1-5; D is ambiguous. The CDR3 totals 10 residues. Germline CDR1 and CDR2: MNHEY and SVGAGI. The germline V and J ends were trimmed by 6 bases and 7 bases, with 4 bases remaining between them. CDR3: CASRKQPQHF. CDR3 bases: TGTGCCAGCAGAAAACAGCCCCAGCATTTT.

V is TRBV30 and J is TRBJ1-2; a weak D match, TRBD1 (5 bases). The CDR3 contains 18 residues. The ends were cut back, 5 bases at V and 2 bases at J, with 27 bases in the middle. Germline CDR1 and CDR2: GTSNPN and SVGIG (reference sequence). The CDR3 DNA follows: TGTGCCTGGGATACCTGGGGTTTCGGAGTGAAGGGGAACTATGGCTACACCTTC. It specifies CAWDTWGFGVKGNYGYTF.

This chain connects TRBV5-4 to TRBJ2-1; 14 bases are a match to TRBD2. The CDR3 extends over 16 amino acids. Germline V gene data show CDR1 as SGHNT and CDR2 as YYREEE (reference sequence). The V gene end was trimmed by 3 bases and the J gene end by 9 bases; junction bases not matched to a gene: 8. The CDR3: CASSSGTSGRRGEQFF. CDR3 sequence (DNA): TGTGCCAGCAGCTCAGGGACTAGCGGGAGACGCGGTGAGCAGTTCTTC.

The V call is TRBV7-3, the J call TRBJ2-7; unclear D gene. This CDR3 is built from 14 residues. CDR1 is SGHTA, CDR2 FQGTGA, per germline. The germline V and J ends were trimmed by 2 bases and 1 base, with 9 bases remaining between them. CDR3 nucleotide sequence: TGTGCCAGCAGCTTAGTACCATCATCCTACGAGCAGTACTTC. Its translation is CASSLVPSSYEQYF.

This clone has more than one count but fewer than ten. CDR3: CASSLARLNQPQHF. CDR3 nucleotide sequence: TGTGCCAGCAGTTTGGCACGCCTCAATCAGCCCCAGCATTTT. The V call is TRBV27, the J call TRBJ1-5; D gene unclear. The V gene lost 3 bases and the J gene lost 3 bases, with 9 bases spanning the gap. This CDR3 comprises 14 residues. The V gene's germline CDR1 is MNHEY and CDR2 SMNVEV (reference sequence).

The chain combines TRBV9 with TRBJ1-2, with 12 positions matching TRBD1. The CDR3 length is 16 residues. J lost 7 bases, V lost 3 bases, and 10 bases had no gene match. Germline V gene sequence: CDR1 SGDLS, CDR2 YYNGEE. CDR3 bases: TGTGCCAGCAGCGCCCCCCGGGACAGGGGGCGCGTTGGCTACACCTTC. Protein: CASSAPRDRGRVGYTF.

The CDR3 loop is CASSANRGYEQYF. The CDR3 DNA is TGTGCCAGTAGCGCAAACAGGGGTTACGAGCAGTACTTC. The V gene is TRBV19, the J gene TRBJ2-7; 7 bases are shared with TRBD1. This CDR3 comprises 13 residues. Germline trimming cut 6 bases from V and 4 bases from J; bases unmatched to any gene: 6. Germline lookup yields CDR1 LNHDA and CDR2 SQIVND (reference sequence).

In this sample, this clone turned up a few times. This chain connects TRBV7-2 to TRBJ2-5; 8 positions match TRBD1. V lost 5 bases, J lost 2 bases, and 10 bases stayed unmatched. Germline lookup yields CDR1 SGHTA and CDR2 FQGNSA. This CDR3 is 16 amino acids long. CDR3 bases: TGTGCCAGCAGCAAACGGACAGGGTGGGAACAAGAGACCCAGTACTTC. Translated, it gives CASSKRTGWEQETQYF.

The chain joins TRBV9 to TRBJ2-7; 7 nucleotides align to TRBD2. This CDR3 is 13 amino acids long. Germline-derived CDR1 and CDR2 are SGDLS and YYNGEE. V lost 4 bases to trimming and J lost 6 bases; unmatched junction nucleotides: 7. The CDR3, as DNA: TGTGCCAGCAGCTTCTGGACTAGTAGCGAGCAGTACTTC. Its translation: CASSFWTSSEQYF.

This clone came up a few times. The chain couples TRBV7-8 to TRBJ1-1; D possibly corresponds to TRBD1 (5 bases). The CDR3 has 13 residues. Germline-derived CDR1 and CDR2 are SGHVS and FQNEAQ. Deletions cut 5 bases from V and 3 bases from J, with 10 bases between. The CDR3 loop is CASSLQGDTEAFF. In DNA form, the CDR3 reads TGTGCCAGCAGCCTGCAGGGAGACACTGAAGCTTTCTTT.

The CDR3 here is CATSKKAEGETQYF. The CDR3 bases are TGTGCCACCAGCAAAAAAGCGGAGGGAGAGACCCAGTACTTC. The chain carries TRBV15 and TRBJ2-5, with a weak D call TRBD2 (6 bases). Germline V lookup: CDR1 LNHNV, CDR2 YYDKDF (reference sequence). V was cut by 4 bases and J by 4 bases, with 13 bases left in between. The CDR3 runs 14 residues.

The sample holds a few counts of this clone. The rearrangement uses TRBV27 and TRBJ2-7; 8 bases align to TRBD2. CDR3 length equals 14 residues. Germline CDR1 reads MNHEY; CDR2 reads SMNVEV (reference sequence). The V and J ends lost 5 bases and 0 bases, in that order; junction bases with no gene match: 3. The CDR3 spells CASSPSGSSYEQYF. CDR3 in DNA: TGTGCCAGCAGTCCAAGCGGGAGCTCCTACGAGCAGTACTTC.

CDR3 region: CAIRSPGGAGEQYF. Written as DNA, the CDR3 is TGTGCCATCAGATCACCAGGGGGCGCCGGCGAGCAGTACTTC. The chain has TRBV10-3 and TRBJ2-7, with 8 bases lining up with TRBD1. J gave up 6 bases and V 6 bases, and 10 bases lay outside the gene matches. The CDR3 is 14 residues long. Looked up from germline, CDR1 is ENHRY and CDR2 is SYGVKD.

This clone occurred a few times. The CDR3 reads CASSDRTGSGNTIYF. The CDR3 coding sequence is TGTGCCAGCAGCGACCGGACAGGATCTGGAAACACCATATATTTT. The rearrangement uses TRBV9 and TRBJ1-3; 7 nucleotides agree with TRBD1. Germline CDR1 SGDLS, CDR2 YYNGEE. V lost 3 bases to trimming and J lost 1 base; unmatched junction nucleotides: 4. The CDR3 runs 15 residues.

CDR3 DNA: TGTGCCAGCAGCTTGGTACAGGGACAGGCGTTACCCTACGAGCAGTACTTC. This translates into CASSLVQGQALPYEQYF. The chain joins TRBV5-4 to TRBJ2-7, with 8 bases that match TRBD1. Germline V gene lookup returns CDR1 SGHNT and CDR2 YYREEE (reference sequence). CDR3 length: 17 residues. J gave up 2 bases and V 0 bases, and 10 bases lay outside the gene matches. Filled out from reference TRBV5-4 and TRBJ2-7, the complete variable domain reads ETGVTQSPTHLIKTRGQQVTLRCSSQSGHNTVSWYQQALGQGPQFIFQYYREEENGRGNFPPRFSGLQFPNYSSELNVNALELDDSALYLCASSLVQGQALPYEQYFGPGTRLTVT.

This clone appeared a few times. This sequence joins TRBV10-2 and TRBJ2-3; no clear D gene. The CDR3 sequence is 17 residues long. The V gene lost 2 bases and the J gene lost 1 base, with 16 bases spanning the gap. The V gene's germline CDR1 is WSHSY and CDR2 SAAADI. CDR3: CASSESGLADRTDTQYF. The DNA of the CDR3 is TGCGCCAGCAGTGAGAGTGGTCTGGCGGATCGCACAGATACGCAGTATTTT.

V and J are TRBV28 and TRBJ2-1; 8 bases match TRBD2. The V segment lost 8 bases and the J segment 10 bases; nucleotides outside the gene matches: 10. Germline CDR1 reads MDHEN; CDR2 reads SYDVKM. The length of the CDR3 is 13 residues. CDR3: CASEERLAGEQFF. As DNA, the CDR3 is TGTGCCAGCGAAGAGCGGTTAGCGGGAGAGCAGTTCTTC. The complete variable domain, with remaining parts taken from reference TRBV28 and TRBJ2-1, reads DVKVTQSSRYLVKRTGEKVFLECVQDMDHENMFWYRQDPGLGLRLIYFSYDVKMKEKGDIPEGYSVSREKKERFSLILESASTNQTSMYLCASEERLAGEQFFGPGTRLTVL.

In its sample, this clone was seen a few times. J is TRBJ1-1 and V is TRBV19, with D possibly matching TRBD1 (5 bases). The V and J ends lost 9 bases and 1 base respectively, with 18 bases between them. Germline lookup yields CDR1 LNHDA and CDR2 SQIVND (reference sequence). The CDR3 contains 15 residues. The CDR3, as DNA: TGTGCCAGCAACGGGGGACTTTTATCGAACACTGAAGCTTTCTTT. It is translated as CASNGGLLSNTEAFF.

V gene TRBV6-1 combines with J gene TRBJ2-3; D ambiguous. This CDR3 has 13 residues. The V end was cut by 10 bases, the J end by 0 bases, with 11 bases between. Germline-derived CDR1 and CDR2 are MNHNS and SASEGT. For the CDR3, the DNA is TGTGCCAATTCGAGACGGAGCACAGATACGCAGTATTTT. It specifies CANSRRSTDTQYF.

This clone was counted ten times or more. This sequence joins TRBV29-1 and TRBJ2-1; TRBD2 might be the D (6 bases). This CDR3 has 15 amino acids. V was clipped by 0 bases and J by 7 bases, with 16 bases between them. Per the germline V gene, CDR1 is SQVTM and CDR2 is ANQGSEA. DNA of the CDR3: TGCAGCGTTGAAGACGGGCGGGACCTCCTGAATGAGCAGTTCTTC. The encoded protein is CSVEDGRDLLNEQFF.

This clone turned up a few times. The genes are TRBV5-6 and TRBJ2-1; TRBD2 aligns across 8 bases. The CDR3 extends over 15 amino acids. V was clipped by 0 bases and J by 6 bases; unmatched bases: 5. The V gene's germline CDR1 is SGHDT and CDR2 YYEEEE. This CDR3 is CASSLESRGGNEQFF. CDR3 nucleotide sequence: TGTGCCAGCAGCTTGGAATCTCGGGGGGGCAATGAGCAGTTCTTC.